The rows below give T cell receptor beta chains drawn from one sample of a study of cytomegalovirus exposure and HLA in healthy donors. Measured with immunoSEQ multiplex PCR; TCRdb has only the in-frame clones, and not every one. Among about 160,000 clones listed, about 73% were seen once. Sequenced sample: PBMCs. Every receptor here comes from a woman between 40 and 50 years old in good health and CMV-seronegative. Each CDR3 is given with its conserved first and last residue. The D gene is left open where the match is weak. For some rows the clone size is stated as once, few or many, or as a class when expanded; others skip it.

j_call | clone_size | v_call | d_call | cdr3_aa | cdr3_nt
TRBJ1-2 | NA | TRBV19 | TRBD1 | CASSITGQGIYGYTF | TGTGCCAGTAGTATAACGGGACAGGGTATCTATGGCTACACCTTC
TRBJ1-6 | NA | TRBV7-9 | TRBD1 | CASSLRWTGDYNSPLHF | TGTGCCAGCAGCTTAAGGTGGACAGGAGACTATAATTCACCCCTCCACTTT
TRBJ1-5 | NA | TRBV19 | NA | CASSILGADQPQHF | TGTGCCAGTAGTATTCTTGGGGCGGATCAGCCCCAGCATTTT
TRBJ1-6 | NA | TRBV2 | NA | CASRPQENSPLHF | TGTGCCAGCAGACCTCAGGAAAATTCACCCCTCCACTTT
TRBJ2-7 | NA | TRBV13 | NA | CASSLGYHEQYF | TGTGCCAGCAGCTTAGGTTATCACGAGCAGTACTTC
TRBJ2-7 | NA | TRBV7-9 | NA | CASSLGGREQYF | TGTGCCAGCAGCTTAGGCGGCCGCGAGCAGTACTTC
TRBJ1-2 | NA | TRBV10-1 | NA | CASSESGAASGYTF | TGCGCCAGCAGTGAGTCTGGGGCCGCCTCCGGCTACACCTTC
TRBJ2-7 | NA | TRBV21-1 | NA | CASSSPTGKTSEQYF | TGTGCCAGCAGCTCGCCCACGGGGAAGACAAGCGAGCAGTACTTC
TRBJ2-3 | NA | TRBV2 | NA | CASSEAGDTQYF | TGTGCCAGCAGTGAAGCCGGGGATACGCAGTATTTT
TRBJ2-5 | once | TRBV15 | NA | CATSRSWRASLTETQYF | TGTGCCACCAGCAGGAGCTGGCGGGCCTCCTTGACGGAGACCCAGTACTTC
TRBJ1-1 | NA | TRBV7-3 | NA | CASSLTPRDMNTEAFF | TGTGCCAGCAGCTTAACTCCCAGGGACATGAACACTGAAGCTTTCTTT
TRBJ2-1 | NA | TRBV18 | TRBD1 | CASSLDRVRNEQFF | TGTGCCAGCTCACTGGACAGGGTACGGAATGAGCAGTTCTTC
TRBJ2-7 | NA | TRBV5-1 | TRBD2 | CASSFRLAGAYEQYF | TGCGCCAGCAGCTTTCGACTAGCGGGGGCCTACGAGCAGTACTTC
TRBJ1-4 | NA | TRBV5-1 | TRBD1 | CASSRQTDRAEKLFF | TGCGCCAGCAGCCGGCAAACGGACAGGGCTGAAAAACTGTTTTTT
TRBJ2-3 | NA | TRBV15 | NA | CATSRKLQQVPTSTDTQYF | TGTGCCACCAGCAGAAAGCTCCAACAGGTTCCAACTAGCACAGATACGCAGTATTTT
TRBJ1-6 | NA | TRBV6-5 | NA | CASSSPGNNSPLHF | TGTGCCAGCAGTTCCCCAGGGAACAATTCACCCCTCCACTTT
TRBJ2-4 | NA | TRBV6-1 | TRBD1 | CASSEAVTGKNIQYF | TGTGCCAGCAGTGAAGCGGTGACAGGGAAAAACATTCAGTACTTC
TRBJ2-3 | NA | TRBV19 | NA | CASSSVGHGTDTQYF | TGTGCCAGTAGTTCGGTGGGCCACGGCACAGATACGCAGTATTTT
TRBJ1-2 | NA | TRBV11-2 | NA | CASSLFQDGYTF | TGTGCCAGCAGCTTATTCCAGGATGGCTACACCTTC
TRBJ1-2 | once | TRBV9 | TRBD1 | CASSGPGQGVNYGYTF | TGTGCCAGCAGCGGTCCCGGACAGGGAGTTAACTATGGCTACACCTTC
TRBJ1-5 | NA | TRBV6-5 | NA | CASSSVGAGNQPQHF | TGTGCCAGCAGTTCGGTGGGGGCGGGCAATCAGCCCCAGCATTTT
TRBJ1-6 | NA | TRBV7-8 | TRBD1 | CASSLRTGNSPLHF | TGTGCCAGCAGCTTACGGACAGGGAATTCACCCCTCCACTTT
TRBJ2-1 | NA | TRBV27 | TRBD1 | CASRRPGQGLRQFF | TGTGCCAGCAGACGTCCGGGACAGGGACTGCGGCAGTTCTTC
TRBJ2-5 | NA | TRBV5-1 | TRBD2 | CASSVGLAGGQETQYF | TGCGCCAGCAGCGTAGGACTAGCGGGGGGGCAAGAGACCCAGTACTTC
TRBJ2-7 | NA | TRBV6-5 | NA | CASSYSKLALPYEQYF | TGTGCCAGCAGTTACTCGAAGCTAGCGTTACCCTACGAGCAGTACTTC
TRBJ2-7 | NA | TRBV7-9 | TRBD1 | CASSVSGQGYEQYF | TGTGCCAGCAGCGTTTCGGGACAGGGGTACGAGCAGTACTTC
TRBJ2-7 | NA | TRBV18 | TRBD1 | CASSPGDRGYEQYF | TGTGCCAGCTCACCAGGGGACAGGGGGTACGAGCAGTACTTC
TRBJ2-7 | NA | TRBV5-1 | TRBD1 | CASSMGQSSYEQYF | TGCGCCAGCAGCATGGGACAGAGCTCCTACGAGCAGTACTTC